Listed here are 20 T cell receptor beta chains from one sample, sequenced in a study of siplizumab effects on memory and regulatory T cells (dated by TCRdb to the late 2010s). The protocol used for the library was the immunoSEQ multiplex PCR assay. The clones in this table, taken by TCRdb from immuneACCESS, are in-frame only. Not every clone is retained; where verified, under half of the shortfall comes from an unresolved V gene, and the cause of the rest is unknown. The sample yields fewer than 120,000 clones; 80% to 95% were counted once. The ten largest clones represent under 1.5% of the sample. The sample taken for sequencing was CD4+ T cells sorted from blood. The receptors originated from a human donor in good health.

The chain combines TRBV29-1 with TRBJ2-7; possible D gene TRBD2, 6 bases. Germline CDR1 and CDR2: SQVTM and ANQGSEA. V lost 4 bases and J 4 bases, leaving 8 bases between the germline ends. This CDR3 is built from 11 residues. The CDR3 DNA reads as TGCAGCGTTGCCGGGAGTTACGAGCAGTACTTC. Amino acids: CSVAGSYEQYF.

CDR3 sequence: CAIRPTLASGNTIYF. In DNA form, the CDR3 reads TGTGCCATCAGACCCACTTTAGCCTCTGGAAACACCATATATTTT. The chain employs TRBV10-3 and TRBJ1-3; D ambiguous. Germline-derived CDR1 and CDR2 are ENHRY and SYGVKD. The CDR3 has 15 amino acids. Trimming removed 6 bases from V and 0 bases from J, with 12 bases in between.

The rearrangement joins TRBV19 to TRBJ2-5; D might be TRBD1 or TRBD2, each matching 5 bases. Germline assignment: CDR1 LNHDA and CDR2 SQIVND (reference sequence). The CDR3 extends over 14 amino acids. V lost 5 bases, J lost 2 bases, and 12 bases lay in between. The CDR3 region is CASSPSGTQETQYF. In nucleotides, the CDR3 is TGTGCCAGTAGTCCCTCCGGGACGCAAGAGACCCAGTACTTC.

In this sample, this clone turned up once. Other DNA variants within this sample encode the same CDR3. Written as DNA, the CDR3 is TGTGCCAGCAGCTCCGGGGCCTATGGCTACACCTTC. Amino acid sequence: CASSSGAYGYTF. The rearrangement joins TRBV7-9 to TRBJ1-2, with D possibly matching TRBD1 (5 bases). Germline CDR1 SEHNR, CDR2 FQNEAQ (reference sequence). Trimming took 4 bases from V and 4 from J, leaving 7 bases between them. The CDR3 sequence is 12 residues long.

The chain joins TRBV7-2 to TRBJ2-5; weak D call: TRBD2 (7 bases). Trimming took 5 bases from V and 5 from J, leaving 21 bases between them. Germline V gene data show CDR1 as SGHTA and CDR2 as FQGNSA. The CDR3 totals 16 residues. The CDR3 reads CASSPVPLGGRETQYF. The CDR3 bases are TGTGCCAGCAGCCCTGTTCCGTTGGGGGGGCGGGAGACCCAGTACTTC.

The chain is built from TRBV6-1 and TRBJ2-7; possible D gene TRBD1, 5 bases. The germline CDR1 and CDR2 sequences are MNHNS and SASEGT. The CDR3 covers 14 residues. Trimming cost V 5 bases and J 3 bases, with 14 bases left between them. The CDR3 is CASSQDTLGYEQYF. The CDR3 DNA reads as TGTGCCAGCAGTCAGGACACCTTGGGCTACGAGCAGTACTTC.

This chain uses TRBV7-7 with TRBJ2-1, with 8 bases fitting TRBD2. The germline V gene encodes CDR1 SSHAT and CDR2 FNYEAQ (reference sequence). This CDR3 spans 16 amino acids. V gave up 1 base and J gave up 6 bases; unmatched junction bases: 8. This CDR3 is CASSLVPAGASNEQFF. CDR3 in DNA: TGTGCCAGCAGCTTAGTTCCAGCGGGGGCCAGCAATGAGCAGTTCTTC.

The chain carries TRBV27 and TRBJ2-7; D is undetermined. CDR3 length equals 8 residues. Per the germline V gene, CDR1 is MNHEY and CDR2 is SMNVEV (reference sequence). The CDR3 sequence is CPSYEQYF. CDR3 nucleotide sequence: TGTCCCTCCTACGAGCAGTACTTC.

The rearrangement uses TRBV5-4 and TRBJ1-6; D remains ambiguous. The CDR3 is 15 amino acids. Germline CDR1 is SGHNT and CDR2 is YYREEE (reference sequence). Trimming removed 0 bases at V and 7 bases at J, with 11 bases between. The CDR3 DNA follows: TGTGCCAGCAGCTTGGGTGAACCCCCGAATTCACCCCTCCACTTT. Its protein product is CASSLGEPPNSPLHF.

V usage is TRBV29-1 and J usage is TRBJ2-1, with TRBD1 matching over 9 bases. The germline gives CDR1 SQVTM, CDR2 ANQGSEA. V dropped 7 bases and J dropped 8; count of bases not matched to a gene: 6. This CDR3 has 12 residues. The CDR3 DNA sequence: TGCAGCGCTGGACAGGGGTGGGATGAGCAGTTCTTC. It codes for CSAGQGWDEQFF.

The chain is built from TRBV7-2 and TRBJ2-5; 8 bases match TRBD2. CDR1 is SGHTA, CDR2 FQGNSA, per germline. The ends lost 7 bases at V and 1 base at J; junction bases unmatched: 11. This CDR3 is 16 amino acids long. The CDR3 region is CASTPGITSGQETQYF. CDR3 in DNA: TGTGCCAGCACTCCCGGGATAACTAGCGGCCAAGAGACCCAGTACTTC.

V gene TRBV7-9 combines with J gene TRBJ2-1, with TRBD1 matching over 10 bases. Germline loops: CDR1 SEHNR, CDR2 FQNEAQ (reference sequence). V was pared by 4 bases and J by 9 bases, with 6 bases of the junction left unmatched. The CDR3 loop spans 14 amino acids. In nucleotides, the CDR3 is TGTGCCAGCAGCTCCGGACAGGGGGAGGGTGAGCAGTTCTTC. It encodes CASSSGQGEGEQFF.

CDR3 nucleotides: TGTGCCAGCAGCTTGTACAAGCGGTCAAATCACAATGAGCAGTTCTTC. This codes for CASSLYKRSNHNEQFF. The chain carries TRBV7-3 and TRBJ2-1; D is possibly TRBD2 (5 bases). The CDR3 consists of 16 residues. Germline CDR1 and CDR2: SGHTA and FQGTGA. The V gene lost 3 bases and the J gene lost 5 bases, with 17 bases spanning the gap.

This chain links TRBV19 with TRBJ2-7, with a possible D match to TRBD2 (6 bases). Germline V gene lookup returns CDR1 LNHDA and CDR2 SQIVND (reference sequence). The CDR3 consists of 14 residues. Trimming shortened V by 1 base and J by 4 bases, and 11 bases separated the two germline ends. CDR3 loop: CASSIALGGYEQYF. The CDR3 DNA sequence: TGTGCCAGTAGTATAGCCTTGGGGGGTTACGAGCAGTACTTC.

This clone was picked up one time. This same CDR3 is encoded by further DNA sequences in the sample. The chain joins TRBV6-5 to TRBJ1-3; no firm D call. Per germline, CDR1 MNHEY and CDR2 SVGAGI. The CDR3 length is 15 residues. Trimming removed 2 bases at V and 0 bases at J, with 8 bases between. Written as DNA, the CDR3 is TGTGCCAGCAGTTACGGGGTGAGCTCTGGAAACACCATATATTTT. Amino acid sequence: CASSYGVSSGNTIYF.

This CDR3 is CATMGTSGISGTQYF. For the CDR3, the DNA is TGTGCCACAATGGGGACTAGCGGGATTTCCGGGACCCAGTACTTC. V usage is TRBV10-3 and J usage is TRBJ2-5; 13 nucleotides match TRBD2. Germline lookup yields CDR1 ENHRY and CDR2 SYGVKD. The CDR3 covers 15 residues. V shed 10 bases, J shed 7 bases, and the junction held 12 bases outside the gene matches.

This chain joins TRBV5-1 and TRBJ2-7; D gene ambiguous. There are 15 residues in the CDR3. V lost 0 bases, J lost 5 bases, and 15 bases lay in between. Germline CDR1 reads SGHRS; CDR2 reads YFSETQ. This chain's CDR3 is CASSLEAAQAHEQYF. CDR3 sequence (DNA): TGCGCCAGCAGCTTGGAGGCAGCTCAGGCCCACGAGCAGTACTTC.

The genes are TRBV18 and TRBJ1-2, with D possibly being TRBD1 (6 bases). V dropped 1 base and J dropped 5 bases, with 14 bases sitting between them. Germline V gene lookup returns CDR1 KGHSH and CDR2 LQKENI. The CDR3 has 15 residues. In DNA form, the CDR3 reads TGTGCCAGCTCACCACTTCCAGGGGAAATTTATGGCTACACCTTC. This encodes CASSPLPGEIYGYTF.

CDR3 amino acids: CASTQIQDSYEQYF. DNA of the CDR3: TGTGCCAGCACACAGATACAGGACTCCTACGAGCAGTACTTC. The gene calls are TRBV28 and TRBJ2-7; TRBD1 is a possible D gene (5 bases). CDR3 length equals 14 residues. V was clipped by 7 bases and J by 0 bases, with 13 bases between them. Germline CDR1 reads MDHEN; CDR2 reads SYDVKM. Supplemented by reference TRBV28 and TRBJ2-7, the full variable domain reads DVKVTQSSRYLVKRTGEKVFLECVQDMDHENMFWYRQDPGLGLRLIYFSYDVKMKEKGDIPEGYSVSREKKERFSLILESASTNQTSMYLCASTQIQDSYEQYFGPGTRLTVT.

The V call is TRBV19, the J call TRBJ1-3, with D possibly TRBD1 on 6 matching bases. V lost 1 base and J 1 base, leaving 11 bases between the germline ends. CDR3 size: 16 residues. The germline V gene encodes CDR1 LNHDA and CDR2 SQIVND (reference sequence). In DNA form, the CDR3 reads TGTGCCAGTAGTATAGTCGGAACAGGGTCTGGAAACACCATATATTTT. Amino acids: CASSIVGTGSGNTIYF.